This TCR beta chain was retrieved from a study of blood T cell repertoires in COVID-19. As for the study in general: COVID-19 samples, acute and convalescent, were from the United States, Italy and Spain. Sample material is recorded as cDNA or gDNA derived from T cells, B-cell-depleted T cells, or PBMCs.

Per the authors' pipeline: Estimation of nucleated cell counts was performed using reference gene primer amplification. Clones were read by immunoSEQ multiplex PCR, and TCRdb kept only the in-frame ones, dropping some. That table furnishes V, J and clone size, whereas the DNA furnished D and trimming. The sample records fewer than 500,000 clones, around 84% being singletons. The CDR3 covers 15 residues. In germline, CDR1 is SGHAT, CDR2 FQNNGV. Unmatched junction bases numbered 9, after V lost 5 bases and J lost 4 bases. The chain has TRBV11-2 and TRBJ2-7, with 9 bases matching TRBD2. Sequenced material: peripheral blood. This receptor was obtained from a human donor with acute or convalescent COVID-19. The donor label of this sample is uncertain. CDR3: CASSVIAGARYEQYF. In DNA form, the CDR3 reads TGTGCCAGCAGCGTGATAGCGGGAGCCCGGTACGAGCAGTACTTC.